This TCR beta chain stems from a study of HIV-infected patients and healthy controls. The overall study: After three months of therapy, CD4 counts rose modestly but significantly in about 90% of the 16 patients.

Alpha and beta constant-region primers primed reverse transcription of 400 to 650 ng RNA. Using multiplexing indices, alpha and beta chain libraries were generated apart by chain-specific third strand synthesis. The SP2 site served as the priming point for second strand synthesis. TCRdb processed the 5' RACE reads anew with MiXCR; each CDR3 protein has one entry. The sample includes a few thousand distinct CDR3 sequences, about 8.6% of them seen just once. Antiretroviral therapy had run roughly three months, about 14 weeks, before follow-up blood collection. All unsorted peripheral T cells were captured because whole blood was used without fractionation. Trimming stripped 8 bases from V and 2 bases from J, with 3 bases between. The CDR3 spans 11 residues.

This receptor was obtained from an adult with HIV infection. The chain has TRBV12-3 or TRBV12-4 and TRBJ1-4; no firm D call. Specimen: blood, collected during antiretroviral therapy. Here the CDR3 DNA reads TGTGCCAGCCGCACTAATGAAAAACTGTTTTTT. This translates into CASRTNEKLFF.